The 20 T cell receptor beta chains listed next were all sequenced from one sample in a study of TIL therapy for anti-PD-1-resistant metastatic lung cancer. The libraries were made with immunoSEQ v3. The protocol was immunoSEQ multiplex PCR, while the TCRdb copy is restricted to in-frame clones and leaves out a portion. Altogether approximately 92,000 clones are present, roughly 65% being singletons, with the ten largest covering approximately 10%. The sample's time point: pre-treatment sample, taken before nivolumab and TIL therapy. Pleural nodules or supraclavicular lymph nodes made up most of the excised metastases sampled. Sequences were derived from tumor tissue, sampled at baseline. These TCRs come from a person aged 25 to 85 with non-small cell lung cancer.

This chain joins TRBV23-1 and TRBJ2-1; 8 positions match TRBD2. TRBV23-1 carries the ORF label, with uncertain function. There are 14 residues in the CDR3. The J segment lost 5 bases and the V segment lost 8 bases, leaving 8 bases of the junction unmatched. The CDR3 loop reads CASPAGGWNNEQFF. CDR3 nucleotides: TGCGCCAGCCCCGCGGGGGGCTGGAACAATGAGCAGTTCTTC.

The chain links TRBV9 to TRBJ2-7; no firm D call. CDR1 and CDR2 (germline): SGDLS, YYNGEE. This CDR3 region has 14 residues. The V gene lost 0 bases and the J gene lost 0 bases, with 7 bases spanning the gap. The CDR3 nucleotides read TGTGCCAGCAGCGTAGTAGGCACCTCCTACGAGCAGTACTTC. It is translated as CASSVVGTSYEQYF.

This clone was recorded a few times. The rearrangement uses TRBV27 and TRBJ2-1; D remains unclear. This CDR3 has 13 residues. V lost 5 bases, J lost 9 bases, and 14 bases lay in between. Germline V gene lookup returns CDR1 MNHEY and CDR2 SMNVEV (reference sequence). CDR3 in DNA: TGTGCCAGCAGTCAAAAGGGAAGGCGTGAGCAGTTCTTC. Amino acids: CASSQKGRREQFF.

The V call is TRBV7-8, the J call TRBJ2-1, with D possibly called TRBD1 or TRBD2 (5 bases each). Germline CDR1 and CDR2: SGHVS and FQNEAQ. V dropped 6 bases and J dropped 12 bases, with 15 bases sitting between them. The CDR3 totals 12 residues. This CDR3 is CASSSSGQGQFF. The CDR3 DNA reads TGTGCCAGCAGTTCAAGCGGTCAGGGGCAGTTCTTC.

J is TRBJ1-5 and V is TRBV27; 7 nucleotides match TRBD1. This CDR3 comprises 14 residues. V was clipped by 5 bases and J by 6 bases; unmatched bases: 7. The germline gives CDR1 MNHEY, CDR2 SMNVEV (reference sequence). The CDR3 is CASSVDRSVQPQHF. CDR3 bases: TGTGCCAGCAGTGTGGACAGGAGCGTTCAGCCCCAGCATTTT.

This clone was detected only a few times. The chain is built from TRBV11-2 and TRBJ1-4; TRBD1 agrees at 9 bases. V lost 1 base and J lost 6; bases outside the gene matches: 3. Germline CDR1 SGHAT, CDR2 FQNNGV. CDR3 length equals 15 residues. CDR3 coding DNA: TGTGCCAGCAGCTTAGGGGACAGGGATCATGAAAAACTGTTTTTT. Protein: CASSLGDRDHEKLFF.

The chain combines TRBV9 with TRBJ1-2; D possibly corresponds to TRBD1 (5 bases). Germline CDR1 SGDLS, CDR2 YYNGEE. The CDR3 contains 15 residues. Between the trimmed V and J ends, which lost 3 bases and 0 bases, there was a span of 12 bases. The CDR3 nucleotides read TGTGCCAGCAGCGCGCAGGGTGTAGCTAACTATGGCTACACCTTC. Amino acid sequence: CASSAQGVANYGYTF.

J is TRBJ1-1 and V is TRBV7-9; weak D call: TRBD1 (5 bases). Germline values: CDR1 SEHNR, CDR2 FQNEAQ (reference sequence). This CDR3 is 12 amino acids long. The ends were cut back, 3 bases at V and 6 bases at J, with 8 bases in the middle. The CDR3 DNA is TGTGCCAGCAGCTTGCCAGGGCCTGAAGCTTTCTTT. This sequence encodes CASSLPGPEAFF.

The sample holds one count of this clone. The CDR3 region has the DNA TGTGCCAGTAGTAAGGGCGGGACCCGCACAGATACGCAGTATTTT. It codes for CASSKGGTRTDTQYF. The V call is TRBV19, the J call TRBJ2-3; TRBD2 might be the D (6 bases). V lost 4 bases and J 1 base, leaving 12 bases between the germline ends. The V gene's germline CDR1 is LNHDA and CDR2 SQIVND (reference sequence). This CDR3 has 15 residues.

The chain recombines TRBV19 with TRBJ1-1, with D possibly TRBD1 on 5 matching bases. Germline loops: CDR1 LNHDA, CDR2 SQIVND (reference sequence). V lost 5 bases and J 2 bases, leaving 12 bases between the germline ends. This CDR3 has 14 amino acids. The CDR3 DNA reads as TGTGCCAGTAGTCTCAGGCAGGGTAACACTGAAGCTTTCTTT. Translation gives CASSLRQGNTEAFF.

The chain recombines TRBV7-6 with TRBJ2-5; no clear D. CDR1 SGHVS and CDR2 FNYEAQ come from the germline V gene. Trimming shortened V by 0 bases and J by 8 bases, and 13 bases separated the two germline ends. The CDR3 totals 14 residues. The CDR3 sequence: CASSLAATPSTQYF. In DNA, the CDR3 is TGTGCCAGCAGCTTAGCCGCCACCCCGTCCACCCAGTACTTC.

This clone has a count of ten or more. The chain recombines TRBV7-9 with TRBJ1-3; D remains ambiguous. In germline, CDR1 is SEHNR, CDR2 FQNEAQ (reference sequence). The V gene lost 5 bases and the J gene lost 0 bases, with 14 bases spanning the gap. The CDR3 is 16 amino acids. The CDR3 is CASSPPARISGNTIYF. The CDR3, as DNA: TGTGCCAGCAGCCCCCCCGCCAGGATCTCTGGAAACACCATATATTTT. The whole variable domain, remainder taken from reference TRBV7-9 and TRBJ1-3, is DTGVSQNPRHKITKRGQNVTFRCDPISEHNRLYWYRQTLGQGPEFLTYFQNEAQLEKSRLLSDRFSAERPKGSFSTLEIQRTEQGDSAMYLCASSPPARISGNTIYFGEGSWLTVV.

This CDR3 reads CASSPTGGRETQYF. The CDR3 DNA is TGTGCCAGCAGCCCGACCGGGGGGCGGGAGACCCAGTACTTC. The V gene is TRBV5-4, the J gene TRBJ2-5; possible D gene TRBD2, 7 bases. Trimming took 4 bases from V and 5 from J, leaving 15 bases between them. Germline CDR1 SGHNT, CDR2 YYREEE (reference sequence). The CDR3 contains 14 residues. The full variable domain, rest sourced from reference TRBV5-4 and TRBJ2-5, is ETGVTQSPTHLIKTRGQQVTLRCSSQSGHNTVSWYQQALGQGPQFIFQYYREEENGRGNFPPRFSGLQFPNYSSELNVNALELDDSALYLCASSPTGGRETQYFGPGTRLLVL.

This rearrangement joins TRBV6-5 to TRBJ1-3; D uncertain. The CDR3 extends over 15 amino acids. The germline V gene encodes CDR1 MNHEY and CDR2 SVGAGI. The germline V and J ends were trimmed by 0 bases and 0 bases, with 6 bases remaining between them. The CDR3 nucleotides read TGTGCCAGCAGTTACTCGTTATACTCTGGAAACACCATATATTTT. This translates into CASSYSLYSGNTIYF.

Concerning this clone: Its ends do not fully match the called genes, so a read error is possible. The same CDR3 arises from other DNA sequences in this sample as well. The genes are TRBV28 and TRBJ2-7; TRBD1 matches at 9 bases. The CDR3 totals 17 residues. Looked up from germline, CDR1 is MDHEN and CDR2 is SYDVKM. The CDR3 sequence is CASSFLPGTGTGYEQYF. The CDR3 DNA sequence: TGTGCCAGTAGTTTTCTTCCCGGGACAGGGACAGGCTACGAGCAGTACTTC.

This clone was observed a handful of times. The CDR3 nucleotides are TGCGCCAGCAGCTTTAGTTTGACAGCGAACACCGGGGAGCTGTTTTTT. Translating it yields CASSFSLTANTGELFF. The chain carries TRBV5-1 and TRBJ2-2; a possible D gene is TRBD1 (5 bases). The CDR3 loop spans 16 amino acids. Germline values: CDR1 SGHRS, CDR2 YFSETQ. The V end was cut by 2 bases, the J end by 0 bases, with 11 bases between.

V is TRBV12-3 or TRBV12-4 and J is TRBJ2-3, with a tentative D call TRBD2 (5 bases). The CDR3 length is 13 residues. V dropped 6 bases and J dropped 1 base, with 8 bases sitting between them. CDR3 sequence (DNA): TGTGCCAGCAGACTAGTGGGCACAGATACGCAGTATTTT. It yields the protein CASRLVGTDTQYF.

This sequence joins TRBV7-8 and TRBJ2-7; tentative D call: TRBD2 (5 bases). CDR3 length equals 13 residues. The germline V and J ends were trimmed by 5 bases and 6 bases, with 14 bases remaining between them. From germline, CDR1 is SGHVS and CDR2 FQNEAQ. CDR3 residues: CASSPGVTAEQYF. CDR3 coding DNA: TGTGCCAGCAGCCCCGGGGTTACCGCCGAGCAGTACTTC. The entire variable domain, with the rest obtained from reference TRBV7-8 and TRBJ2-7, is as follows: GAGVSQSPRYKVAKRGQDVALRCDPISGHVSLFWYQQALGQGPEFLTYFQNEAQLDKSGLPSDRFFAERPEGSVSTLKIQRTQQEDSAVYLCASSPGVTAEQYFGPGTRLTVT.

The gene calls are TRBV28 and TRBJ2-5; perhaps TRBD1 as D (5 bases). V lost 5 bases and J lost 7, with 17 bases in between. The germline V gene encodes CDR1 MDHEN and CDR2 SYDVKM. The CDR3 sequence is 14 residues long. CDR3 protein: CASSPYSQGATQYF. In DNA form, the CDR3 reads TGTGCCAGCAGTCCATACAGCCAGGGCGCGACCCAGTACTTC.

The V gene is TRBV10-3, the J gene TRBJ1-5; D call uncertain. Germline V gene lookup returns CDR1 ENHRY and CDR2 SYGVKD. The CDR3 is 13 residues long. V was clipped by 3 bases and J by 1 base, with 4 bases between them. The CDR3 sequence is CAISETSNQPQHF. CDR3 bases: TGTGCCATCAGTGAAACCAGCAATCAGCCCCAGCATTTT.